This is a list of T cell receptor beta chains from one sample in a study of control samples from healthy donors and cancer patients. The repertoire was sequenced with immunoSEQ multiplex PCR; TCRdb's copy has only in-frame clones and lacks some. The sample consists of about 140,000 clones, 90% to 95% of them appearing once. Sequencing used blood. The receptors were gathered from a man aged 35 to 55 in good health. Both conserved end residues are trimmed from each CDR3. The D gene is left open where the match is weak.

D: .; length: 14; V: TRBV27; CDR3: ASSLYSGQGQYEQY
D: .; length: 11; V: TRBV5-1; CDR3: ASSLEDSRGYT
D: .; length: 13; V: TRBV6-2/TRBV6-3; CDR3: ASSMPGLSNQPQH
D: .; length: 14; V: TRBV15; CDR3: ATSRDWGGRATEAF
D: .; length: 11; V: TRBV25-1; CDR3: ASSELGFHGYT
D: .; length: 14; V: TRBV4-2; CDR3: ASSQDRAGLYQPQH
D: .; length: 15; V: TRBV4-3; CDR3: ASSQGNGADNADTQY
D: TRBD2; length: 11; V: TRBV28; CDR3: ASTPGGIYEQY
D: TRBD2; length: 13; V: TRBV10-3; CDR3: AISVLAGEYNEQF
D: .; length: 14; V: TRBV5-4; CDR3: ASSPKGPLNTGELF
D: .; length: 11; V: TRBV9; CDR3: ASSVGPGLEAF
D: .; length: 14; V: TRBV7-9; CDR3: ASSSLTFGSGNTIY
D: TRBD2; length: 14; V: TRBV29-1; CDR3: SLGLAGASSYNEQF
D: TRBD2; length: 12; V: TRBV5-1; CDR3: ASSLAGGENEQF
D: .; length: 15; V: TRBV6-2/TRBV6-3; CDR3: ASSYLSGSNYNSPLH
D: TRBD1; length: 14; V: TRBV28; CDR3: ASSRDRGIIIHGYT
D: .; length: 11; V: TRBV15; CDR3: ATSRDWEDTQY
D: TRBD2; length: 16; V: TRBV5-1; CDR3: ASSLALAGGRPSYEQY
D: .; length: 15; V: TRBV9; CDR3: ASSLTDQPNSGNTIY
D: .; length: 16; V: TRBV3-1/TRBV3-2; CDR3: ASSPPRGRTPRTGELF
D: .; length: 13; V: TRBV5-1; CDR3: ASSLSQGYGNTIY
D: .; length: 13; V: TRBV15; CDR3: ATSSLVGGGYEQY
D: TRBD2; length: 13; V: TRBV29-1; CDR3: SVAPRTSGTNEQF
D: TRBD1; length: 14; V: TRBV7-8; CDR3: ASSFARTGTNYGYT
D: TRBD2; length: 13; V: TRBV24-1; CDR3: ATSDGLAGGNEQF
D: .; length: 12; V: TRBV6-1; CDR3: ASSEGWGTGELF
D: .; length: 17; V: TRBV10-3; CDR3: AISESATPGASYSYEQY
D: TRBD1; length: 10; V: TRBV6-6; CDR3: ASRDRNYGYT
D: .; length: 11; V: TRBV6-6; CDR3: ASTPAGYTEAF
D: TRBD2; length: 13; V: TRBV7-6; CDR3: ASSLVTSGSNEQF
D: TRBD2; length: 14; V: TRBV19; CDR3: ASSRAPSGSSYEQY